One and the same sample provided the 5 T cell receptor beta chains below, sequenced in a study of T cell responses to AZD1222 COVID-19 vaccine. Measured with immunoSEQ multiplex PCR; TCRdb has only the in-frame clones, and not every one. The data show fewer than 120,000 clones, over 85% seen once. This sample comprised peripheral blood, obtained 28 days after the second AZD1222 dose. The receptors stem from an adult who received the AZD1222 COVID-19 vaccine.

V gene TRBV7-2 combines with J gene TRBJ2-3; 9 bases are shared with TRBD2. Germline V gives CDR1 SGHTA, CDR2 FQGNSA. Trimming at V came to 3 bases and at J to 6 bases, leaving 1 base not matched to a gene. CDR3 length: 13 residues. CDR3 DNA sequence: TGTGCCAGCAGCTTCACTAGCGGGGATACGCAGTATTTT. It codes for CASSFTSGDTQYF.

This chain uses TRBV3-1 (or the pseudogene TRBV3-2) with TRBJ2-7; tentatively, D is TRBD1 (6 bases). V lost 0 bases to trimming and J lost 9 bases, with 12 bases between them. The CDR3 extends over 13 amino acids. Germline loops: CDR1 LGHDT, CDR2 YNNKEL (reference sequence). The chain's CDR3 is CASSQDFGTRQYF. CDR3 bases: TGTGCCAGCAGCCAAGATTTTGGGACAAGGCAGTACTTC.

V usage is TRBV12-3 or TRBV12-4 and J usage is TRBJ2-2; D not resolved. The CDR3 has 13 residues. Deletions cut 7 bases from V and 5 bases from J, with 11 bases between. The CDR3 sequence is CASTVGSTGELFF. The CDR3 coding sequence is TGTGCCAGCACAGTTGGTTCGACCGGGGAGCTGTTTTTT.

The J gene is TRBJ2-1, the V gene TRBV5-4; D is uncertain. Looked up from germline, CDR1 is SGHNT and CDR2 is YYREEE (reference sequence). Between the trimmed V and J ends, which lost 3 bases and 3 bases, there was a span of 13 bases. This CDR3 has 15 amino acids. CDR3 DNA sequence: TGTGCCAGCAGCTCCGTAGCAGATTTCTACAATGAGCAGTTCTTC. Its translation is CASSSVADFYNEQFF.

The J gene is TRBJ1-1, the V gene TRBV10-1, with a possible D match to TRBD1 (6 bases). Germline values: CDR1 WNHNN, CDR2 SYGVQD (reference sequence). CDR3 size: 15 residues. The V end was cut by 3 bases, the J end by 4 bases, with 15 bases between. CDR3 sequence: CASSDLQGGTTEAFF. CDR3 sequence (DNA): TGCGCCAGCAGTGACTTACAGGGCGGGACCACTGAAGCTTTCTTT.